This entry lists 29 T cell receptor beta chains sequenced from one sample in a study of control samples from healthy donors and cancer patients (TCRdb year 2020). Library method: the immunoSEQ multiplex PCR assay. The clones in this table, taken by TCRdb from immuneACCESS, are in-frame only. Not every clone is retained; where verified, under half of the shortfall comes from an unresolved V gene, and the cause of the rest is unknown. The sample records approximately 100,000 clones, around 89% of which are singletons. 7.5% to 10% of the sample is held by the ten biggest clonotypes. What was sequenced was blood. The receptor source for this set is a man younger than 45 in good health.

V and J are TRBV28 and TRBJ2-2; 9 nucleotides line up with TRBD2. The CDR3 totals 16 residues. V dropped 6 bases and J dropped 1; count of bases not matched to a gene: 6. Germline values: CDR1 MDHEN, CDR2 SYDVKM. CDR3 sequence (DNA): TGTGCCAGCAGCGCCGCACTAGCGGGGAACACCGGGGAGCTGTTTTTT. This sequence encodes CASSAALAGNTGELFF.

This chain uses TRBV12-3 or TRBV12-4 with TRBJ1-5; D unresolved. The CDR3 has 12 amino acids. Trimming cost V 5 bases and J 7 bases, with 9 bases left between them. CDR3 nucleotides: TGTGCCAGCAGTCTTCCTCCGCAGCCCCAGCATTTT. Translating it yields CASSLPPQPQHF.

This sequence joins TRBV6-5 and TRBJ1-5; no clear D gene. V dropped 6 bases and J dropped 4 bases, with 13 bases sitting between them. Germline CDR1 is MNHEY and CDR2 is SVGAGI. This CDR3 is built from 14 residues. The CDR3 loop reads CASRGNGGNQPQHF. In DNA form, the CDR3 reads TGTGCCAGCAGGGGGAATGGAGGTAATCAGCCCCAGCATTTT.

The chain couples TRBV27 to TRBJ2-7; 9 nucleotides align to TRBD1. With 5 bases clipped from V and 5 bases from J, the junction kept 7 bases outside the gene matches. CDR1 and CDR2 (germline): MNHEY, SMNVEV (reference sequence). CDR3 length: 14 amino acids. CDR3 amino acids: CASSPGDRENEQYF. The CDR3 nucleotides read TGTGCCAGCAGTCCCGGGGACAGGGAAAACGAGCAGTACTTC.

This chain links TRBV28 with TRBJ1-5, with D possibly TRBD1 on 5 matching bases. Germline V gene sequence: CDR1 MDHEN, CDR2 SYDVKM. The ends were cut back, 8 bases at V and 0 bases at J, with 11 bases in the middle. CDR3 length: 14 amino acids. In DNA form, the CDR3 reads TGTGCCAGCTCGGGGGTCTATAGCAATCAGCCCCAGCATTTT. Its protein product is CASSGVYSNQPQHF.

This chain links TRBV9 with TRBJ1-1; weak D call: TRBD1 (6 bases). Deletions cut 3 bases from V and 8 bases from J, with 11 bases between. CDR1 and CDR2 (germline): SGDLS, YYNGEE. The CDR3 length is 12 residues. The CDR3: CASSARTAEAFF. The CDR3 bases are TGTGCCAGCAGCGCTCGGACAGCCGAAGCTTTCTTT.

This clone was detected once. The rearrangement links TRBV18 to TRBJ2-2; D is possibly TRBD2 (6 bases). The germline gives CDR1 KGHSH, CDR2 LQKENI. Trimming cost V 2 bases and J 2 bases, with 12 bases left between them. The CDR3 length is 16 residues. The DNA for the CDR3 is TGTGCCAGCTCACCATCTGGGCGGGGAAACACCGGGGAGCTGTTTTTT. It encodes CASSPSGRGNTGELFF.

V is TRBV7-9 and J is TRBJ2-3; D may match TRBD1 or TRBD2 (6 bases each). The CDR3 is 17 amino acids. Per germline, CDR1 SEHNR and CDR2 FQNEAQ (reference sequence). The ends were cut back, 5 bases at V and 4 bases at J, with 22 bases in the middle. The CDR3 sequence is CASSAAMGGVGADTQYF. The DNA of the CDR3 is TGTGCCAGCAGCGCTGCTATGGGGGGCGTGGGGGCAGATACGCAGTATTTT.

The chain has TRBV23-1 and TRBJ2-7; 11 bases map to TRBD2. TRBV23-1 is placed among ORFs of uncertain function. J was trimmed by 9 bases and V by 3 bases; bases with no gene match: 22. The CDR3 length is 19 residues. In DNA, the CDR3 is TGCGCCAGCAGTCAGACCGGGACTAGCGGAAAGGTACGAGCACCGAGGCAGTACTTC. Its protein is CASSQTGTSGKVRAPRQYF.

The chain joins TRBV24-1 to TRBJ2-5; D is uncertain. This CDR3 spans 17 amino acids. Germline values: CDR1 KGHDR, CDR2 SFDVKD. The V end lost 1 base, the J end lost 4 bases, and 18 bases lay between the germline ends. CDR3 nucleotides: TGTGCCACCAGTGATTTCGGCCTGAGTGCCTGGGGAGAGACCCAGTACTTC. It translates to CATSDFGLSAWGETQYF.

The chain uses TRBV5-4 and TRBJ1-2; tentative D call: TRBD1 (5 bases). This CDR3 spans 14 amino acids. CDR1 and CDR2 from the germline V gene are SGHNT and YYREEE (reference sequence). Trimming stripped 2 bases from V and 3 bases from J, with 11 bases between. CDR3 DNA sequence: TGTGCCAGCAGCTTCGGGGCGGGAGACTATGGCTACACCTTC. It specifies CASSFGAGDYGYTF.

Here the CDR3 reads CATSPQNQETQYF. DNA of the CDR3: TGTGCCACCAGTCCCCAGAACCAAGAGACCCAGTACTTC. The rearrangement joins TRBV24-1 to TRBJ2-5, with D unclear. Germline V lookup: CDR1 KGHDR, CDR2 SFDVKD. The CDR3 is made up of 13 amino acids. Trimming pared 6 bases from V and 0 bases from J, leaving 7 bases between.

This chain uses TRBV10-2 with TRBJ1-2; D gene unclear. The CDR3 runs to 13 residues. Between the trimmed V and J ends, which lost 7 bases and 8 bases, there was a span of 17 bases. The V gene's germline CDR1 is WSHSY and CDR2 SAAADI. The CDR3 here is CASIGRGVGGYTF. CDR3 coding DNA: TGCGCCAGCATCGGCAGAGGCGTCGGCGGCTACACCTTC.

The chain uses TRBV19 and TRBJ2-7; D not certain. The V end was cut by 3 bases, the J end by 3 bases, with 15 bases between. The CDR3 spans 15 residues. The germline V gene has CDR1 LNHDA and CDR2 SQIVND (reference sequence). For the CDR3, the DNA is TGTGCCAGTAGTATCGCTGGGCAGAGCAGCTACGAGCAGTACTTC. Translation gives CASSIAGQSSYEQYF.

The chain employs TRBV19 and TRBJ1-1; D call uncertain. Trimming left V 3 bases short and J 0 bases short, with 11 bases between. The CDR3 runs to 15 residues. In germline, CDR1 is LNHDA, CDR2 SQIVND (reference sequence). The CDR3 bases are TGTGCCAGTAGTATTAATGCCGGCGTGAACACTGAAGCTTTCTTT. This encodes CASSINAGVNTEAFF.

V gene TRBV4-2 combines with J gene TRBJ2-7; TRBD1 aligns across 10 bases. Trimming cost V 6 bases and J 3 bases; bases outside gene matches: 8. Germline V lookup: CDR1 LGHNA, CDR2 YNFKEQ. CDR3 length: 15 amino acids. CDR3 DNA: TGTGCCAGCAGTCCCGCCGGGACAGGGGACTACGAGCAGTACTTC. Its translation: CASSPAGTGDYEQYF.

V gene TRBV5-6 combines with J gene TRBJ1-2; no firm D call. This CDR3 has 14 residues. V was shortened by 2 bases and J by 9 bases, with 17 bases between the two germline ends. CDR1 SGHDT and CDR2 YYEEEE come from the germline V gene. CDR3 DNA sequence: TGTGCCAGCAGCTTAAGGGAGGGAAGGAATCGCTACACCTTC. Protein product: CASSLREGRNRYTF.

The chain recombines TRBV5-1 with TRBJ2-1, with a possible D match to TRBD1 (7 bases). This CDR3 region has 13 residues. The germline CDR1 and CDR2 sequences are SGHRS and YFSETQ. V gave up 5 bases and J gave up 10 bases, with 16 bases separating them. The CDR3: CASRSGPRGEQFF. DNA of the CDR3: TGCGCCAGCAGGAGCGGGCCCAGGGGGGAGCAGTTCTTC.

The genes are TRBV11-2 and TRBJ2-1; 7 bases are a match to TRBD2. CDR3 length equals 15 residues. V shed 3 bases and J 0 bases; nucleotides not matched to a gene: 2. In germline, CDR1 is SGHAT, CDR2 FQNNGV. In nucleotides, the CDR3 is TGTGCCAGCAGCTTGTCGGGGGGCTCCTACAATGAGCAGTTCTTC. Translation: CASSLSGGSYNEQFF.

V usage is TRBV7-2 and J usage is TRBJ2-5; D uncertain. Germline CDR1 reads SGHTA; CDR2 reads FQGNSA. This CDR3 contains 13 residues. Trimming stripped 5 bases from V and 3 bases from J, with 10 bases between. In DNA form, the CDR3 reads TGTGCCAGCAGCCGCCTTAGAGAAGAGACCCAGTACTTC. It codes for CASSRLREETQYF.

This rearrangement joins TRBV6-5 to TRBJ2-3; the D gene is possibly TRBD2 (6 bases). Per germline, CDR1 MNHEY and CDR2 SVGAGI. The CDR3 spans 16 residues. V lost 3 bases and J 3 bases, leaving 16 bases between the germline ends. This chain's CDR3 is CASSYFGGESTDTQYF. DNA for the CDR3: TGTGCCAGCAGTTATTTTGGAGGGGAAAGTACAGATACGCAGTATTTT.

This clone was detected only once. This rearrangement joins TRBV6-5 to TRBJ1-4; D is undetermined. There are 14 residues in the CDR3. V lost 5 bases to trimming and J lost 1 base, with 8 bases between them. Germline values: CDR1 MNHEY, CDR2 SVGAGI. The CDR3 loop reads CASSHTITNEKLFF. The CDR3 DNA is TGTGCCAGCAGTCATACTATAACTAATGAAAAACTGTTTTTT.

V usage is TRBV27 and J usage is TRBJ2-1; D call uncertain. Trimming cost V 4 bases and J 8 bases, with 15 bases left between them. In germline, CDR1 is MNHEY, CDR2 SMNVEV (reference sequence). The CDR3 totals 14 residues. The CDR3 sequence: CASSSTTQTHEQFF. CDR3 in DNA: TGTGCCAGCAGTTCAACTACCCAGACCCATGAGCAGTTCTTC.

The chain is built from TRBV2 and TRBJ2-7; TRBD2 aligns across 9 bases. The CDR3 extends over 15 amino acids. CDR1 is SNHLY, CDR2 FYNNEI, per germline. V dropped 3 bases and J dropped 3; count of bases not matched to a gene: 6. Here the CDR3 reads CASSEGLAGFYEQYV. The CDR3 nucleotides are TGTGCCAGCAGTGAGGGGCTAGCGGGGTTCTACGAGCAGTACGTC.

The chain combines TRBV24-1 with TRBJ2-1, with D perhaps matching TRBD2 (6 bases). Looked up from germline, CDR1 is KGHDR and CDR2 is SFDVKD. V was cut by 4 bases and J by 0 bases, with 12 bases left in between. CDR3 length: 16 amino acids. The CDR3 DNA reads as TGTGCCACCAGTGACCCGGGGGAGCTCTCCTACAATGAGCAGTTCTTC. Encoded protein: CATSDPGELSYNEQFF.

CDR3 region: CASRGTAFINEQYF. DNA for the CDR3: TGTGCCAGCAGGGGGACAGCCTTTATCAACGAGCAGTACTTC. This chain joins TRBV6-5 and TRBJ2-7; 7 bases map to TRBD1. Germline CDR1 is MNHEY and CDR2 is SVGAGI. The CDR3 runs 14 residues. V was clipped by 6 bases and J by 5 bases; unmatched bases: 10.

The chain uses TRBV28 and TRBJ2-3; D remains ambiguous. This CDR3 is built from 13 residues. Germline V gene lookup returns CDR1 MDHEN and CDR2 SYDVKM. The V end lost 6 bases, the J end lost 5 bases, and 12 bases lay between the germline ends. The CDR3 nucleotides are TGTGCCAGCAGCCCTCACCCGAAAGATACGCAGTATTTT. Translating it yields CASSPHPKDTQYF.

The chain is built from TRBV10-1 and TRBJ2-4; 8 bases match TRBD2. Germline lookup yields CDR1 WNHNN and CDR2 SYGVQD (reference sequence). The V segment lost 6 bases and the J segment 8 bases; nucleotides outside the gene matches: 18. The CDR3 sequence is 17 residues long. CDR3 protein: CASRGDATGGSGDIQYF. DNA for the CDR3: TGCGCCAGCAGAGGGGACGCGACGGGAGGGAGTGGGGACATTCAGTACTTC.

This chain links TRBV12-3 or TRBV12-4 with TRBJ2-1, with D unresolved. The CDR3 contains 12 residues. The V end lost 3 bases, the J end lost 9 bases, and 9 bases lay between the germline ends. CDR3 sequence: CASSFLGSEQFF. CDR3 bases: TGTGCCAGCAGTTTTCTGGGTAGTGAGCAGTTCTTC.